Below, 15 T cell receptor beta chains from the same sample are listed, as sequenced in a study of Graves' ophthalmopathy and Graves' hyperthyroidism. RNA transcripts were the template, and TCR beta CDR3 regions were amplified from them. In the first round, RT-PCR was carried out with HTBI primers, and a multiplex PCR formed the second round. One entry per CDR3 protein results from TCRdb running MiXCR on the multiplex PCR reads. The sample has about 210,000 distinct CDR3 sequences, approximately 28% seen once; the top ten hold approximately 9.6%. The sequenced material came from peripheral blood. These receptors all stem from a man aged 50-60 years with Graves' ophthalmopathy.

This clonotype was found many times. The chain has TRBV2 and TRBJ1-1; no definite D call. The V end was cut by 5 bases, the J end by 1 base, with 14 bases between. Germline-derived CDR1 and CDR2 are SNHLY and FYNNEI. The CDR3 consists of 15 residues. CDR3 region: CASSRAGVGNTEAFF. The DNA of the CDR3 is TGTGCCAGCAGTCGAGCAGGAGTAGGGAACACTGAAGCTTTCTTT.

This clonotype was detected ten times or more. The rearrangement uses TRBV11-1 and TRBJ2-7; D might be TRBD1 (6 bases). With 8 bases removed from V and 6 bases from J, the gap between germline ends came to 17 bases. This CDR3 has 13 residues. In germline, CDR1 is SGHAT, CDR2 FQDESV (reference sequence). CDR3 sequence (DNA): TGTGCCAGCCGCCACAGGGTCCCGATCGAGCAGTACTTC. Its translation is CASRHRVPIEQYF.

This clonotype came up many times. V is TRBV28 and J is TRBJ1-5; D unresolved. V dropped 7 bases and J dropped 2 bases, with 9 bases sitting between them. The CDR3 contains 13 residues. The germline V gene has CDR1 MDHEN and CDR2 SYDVKM. The CDR3 reads CASTSQGNQPQHF. CDR3 coding DNA: TGTGCCAGCACCTCCCAAGGCAATCAGCCCCAGCATTTT. Supplemented by reference TRBV28 and TRBJ1-5, the full variable domain reads DVKVTQSSRYLVKRTGEKVFLECVQDMDHENMFWYRQDPGLGLRLIYFSYDVKMKEKGDIPEGYSVSREKKERFSLILESASTNQTSMYLCASTSQGNQPQHFGDGTRLSIL.

A word on this clonotype: The conserved final phenylalanine or tryptophan is absent from the CDR3, which likely points to a read error. The genes are TRBV30 and TRBJ2-7; D not resolved. Trimming took off 0 bases at V and 6 bases at J, with 6 bases between the two ends. Per germline, CDR1 GTSNPN and CDR2 SVGIG (reference sequence). CDR3 size: 11 residues. The chain's CDR3 is CAWSVTAEQYL. CDR3 coding DNA: TGTGCCTGGAGTGTGACTGCCGAGCAGTACCTC.

Ten or more counts support this clonotype. The chain recombines TRBV19 with TRBJ2-2, with D uncertain. Germline CDR1 reads LNHDA; CDR2 reads SQIVND (reference sequence). The CDR3 is 15 amino acids. Trimming took 1 base from V and 5 from J, leaving 11 bases between them. The DNA for the CDR3 is TGTGCCAGTAGTATAGGTGTGGGTGGGACCGGGGAGCTGTTTTTT. Translating gives CASSIGVGGTGELFF.

The chain has TRBV6-5 and TRBJ1-1; D is ambiguous. CDR3 size: 13 residues. Per the germline V gene, CDR1 is MNHEY and CDR2 is SVGAGI. Trimming stripped 5 bases from V and 4 bases from J, with 11 bases between. CDR3 DNA sequence: TGTGCCAGCAGTACTATCTACGGCACTGAAGCTTTCTTT. This encodes CASSTIYGTEAFF.

V is TRBV27 and J is TRBJ2-2; the D is unclear. The CDR3 length is 17 residues. Germline V gene lookup returns CDR1 MNHEY and CDR2 SMNVEV (reference sequence). The V gene lost 0 bases and the J gene lost 0 bases, with 11 bases spanning the gap. CDR3 region: CASSLSQFGANTGELFF. The CDR3 coding sequence is TGTGCCAGCAGTTTATCGCAATTTGGCGCGAACACCGGGGAGCTGTTTTTT.

The chain couples TRBV6-2 or TRBV6-3 to TRBJ2-7; D tentatively fits TRBD1 or TRBD2 (5 bases each). Trimming cost V 6 bases and J 3 bases, with 15 bases left between them. Germline-derived CDR1 and CDR2 are MNHEY and SVGEGT. The CDR3 runs 14 residues. The CDR3 protein is CASSLGTEVYEQYF. CDR3 coding DNA: TGTGCCAGCAGCCTCGGGACGGAAGTCTACGAGCAGTACTTC.

This clonotype was seen ten or more times. The chain uses TRBV12-3 or TRBV12-4 and TRBJ2-2; possible D gene TRBD1, 6 bases. The germline V and J ends were trimmed by 1 base and 12 bases, with 9 bases remaining between them. This CDR3 has 12 residues. This CDR3 is CASSLDRDKLFF. CDR3 nucleotide sequence: TGTGCCAGCAGTTTAGACAGGGACAAGCTGTTTTTT.

A word on this clonotype: This may be a read error, as it is one base from a much larger clone. In this CDR3 the conserved last residue, phenylalanine or tryptophan, is missing, so a read error is likely. V is TRBV20-1 and J is TRBJ2-7; possible D gene TRBD2, 6 bases. The CDR3 has 11 residues. The germline gives CDR1 DFQATT, CDR2 SNEGSKA (reference sequence). V was clipped by 6 bases and J by 7 bases, with 13 bases between them. This CDR3 is CSATLRGEQYL. CDR3 DNA: TGCAGTGCCACCCTACGGGGGGAGCAGTACCTC.

This clonotype was seen ten or more times. Possible read error: a much larger clone is one base away. The chain employs TRBV6-2 or TRBV6-3 and TRBJ2-5; possibly TRBD2 for D (6 bases). Germline CDR1 is MNHEY and CDR2 is SVGEGT. The CDR3 has 13 amino acids. This chain's CDR3 is CASSAGFRETQCF. As DNA, the CDR3 is TGTGCCAGCAGTGCGGGATTTCGGGAGACCCAGTGCTTC.

This clonotype occurred many times. This chain joins TRBV2 and TRBJ1-2; D is ambiguous. This CDR3 is 12 amino acids long. Germline CDR1 and CDR2: SNHLY and FYNNEI. V lost 3 bases and J 4 bases, leaving 6 bases between the germline ends. This CDR3 reads CASSEDGYGYTF. As DNA, the CDR3 is TGTGCCAGCAGTGAGGATGGCTATGGCTACACCTTC.

The CDR3 DNA is TGTGCCAGCAGTTACCCAGCTCGGAACGAGCAGTACTTC. The encoded protein is CASSYPARNEQYF. This chain links TRBV6-5 with TRBJ2-7; D is ambiguous. This CDR3 contains 13 residues. Germline loops: CDR1 MNHEY, CDR2 SVGAGI. The germline V and J ends were trimmed by 2 bases and 5 bases, with 10 bases remaining between them.

This clonotype was detected ten times or more. The chain joins TRBV29-1 to TRBJ2-1; no definite D call. Germline V gives CDR1 SQVTM, CDR2 ANQGSEA. The CDR3 contains 15 residues. V lost 1 base and J lost 2, with 12 bases in between. The CDR3 DNA reads as TGCAGCGTTGAAGTCATCACCCAGGCCTACAATGAGCAGTTCTTC. Protein product: CSVEVITQAYNEQFF.

This clonotype was seen ten or more times. The chain carries TRBV29-1 and TRBJ2-2; D is uncertain. The CDR3 spans 14 residues. Germline CDR1 reads SQVTM; CDR2 reads ANQGSEA. The V end lost 2 bases, the J end lost 4 bases, and 11 bases lay between the germline ends. In nucleotides, the CDR3 is TGCAGCGTTGAAAGGGTCCAAGGCACCGGGGAGCTGTTTTTT. Its protein is CSVERVQGTGELFF.